This T cell receptor (beta chain) was profiled in a study of blood T cell repertoires in COVID-19. Study in general: The origin of the acute and convalescent COVID-19 samples was the United States, Italy and Spain.

Participants' reported clinical history set cohort assignment. In the source study's methods: Cell counts per sample came from amplifying reference gene primers. TCRdb keeps only in-frame clones here, not all; method: immunoSEQ multiplex PCR. That table supplies the V and J calls and clone size; D and trimming were determined from the DNA. The sample consists of about 250,000 clones, about 88% of them appearing once. The specimen sequenced was PBMCs or T cells enriched from blood (not recorded which). The sequence derives from a woman aged 45-60 years who had recovered from COVID-19.

The CDR3 DNA reads as TGTGCCAGCAGCCGGACGGGACAGGGGCTCTATGGCTACACCTTC. This translates into CASSRTGQGLYGYTF. The genes are TRBV7-9 and TRBJ1-2, with TRBD1 identical over 10 bases. After removal of 5 bases from V and 4 bases from J, the junction contained 7 bases not matched to a gene. The CDR3 sequence is 15 residues long. Germline V gives CDR1 SEHNR, CDR2 FQNEAQ (reference sequence).